Shown below are 3 T cell receptor beta chains from a single sample sequenced in a study of cytomegalovirus exposure and HLA in healthy donors. A multiplex PCR was run with 60 Vbeta primers and 13 Jbeta primers. Repertoires were generated with immunoSEQ multiplex PCR, while TCRdb's copy carries only in-frame clones and drops some. Among some 130,000 clones listed, around four fifths were seen once. Sequencing was performed on PBMCs. These receptors all stem from a man aged 35 to 55 in good health and CMV-seronegative.

The chain uses TRBV4-3 and TRBJ2-7; D is undetermined. V lost 1 base and J lost 3, with 13 bases in between. The CDR3 runs to 15 residues. Germline V CDR1 and CDR2: LGHNA, YSLEER. The CDR3, as DNA: TGCGCCAGCAGCCAAGGGTTGGGTAGCTACTACGAGCAGTACTTC. This translates into CASSQGLGSYYEQYF.

The chain uses TRBV7-2 and TRBJ2-7; TRBD1 aligns across 8 bases. V was pared by 1 base and J by 4 bases, with 9 bases of the junction left unmatched. The CDR3 extends over 16 amino acids. The germline V gene encodes CDR1 SGHTA and CDR2 FQGNSA. CDR3 residues: CASSLEGPGQEYEQYF. CDR3 coding DNA: TGTGCCAGCAGCTTAGAGGGCCCGGGACAGGAGTACGAGCAGTACTTC.

This chain joins TRBV5-8 and TRBJ2-5; tentative D call: TRBD1 (6 bases). The closer fit of TRBJ2-7 to the DNA end suggests the J call may be wrong. In germline, CDR1 is SGHTS, CDR2 YDEGEE. The CDR3 loop spans 16 amino acids. CDR3 sequence reads: CASSAVGADPSYEQYF. The CDR3 region has the DNA TGTGCCAGCAGCGCGGTGGGGGCAGACCCCTCCTACGAGCAGTACTTC.